The 24 T cell receptor beta chains below were found in one sample sequenced in a study of human T cells and chemical hapten exposure. The sample's time point: pre-sensitization, week 0. Specified treatment: therapeutic diphenylcyclopropenone sensitization with weekly scalp DPC. TCRdb itself ran the RACE reads through MiXCR, one entry per CDR3 protein. Altogether under 300,000 distinct CDR3 sequences are present, over 7.5% being singletons, with the ten largest covering 1.2%. This sample comprised whole blood, obtained in connection with sensitization to the hapten diphenylcyclopropenone (DPC). The receptors were gathered from a young man with alopecia areata. Some clones in this sample may be carry-over from other donors' samples.

This clonotype was counted ten times or more. This chain connects TRBV10-3 to TRBJ2-3; unclear D gene. The CDR3 runs 11 residues. V dropped 4 bases and J dropped 3 bases, with 2 bases sitting between them. The V gene's germline CDR1 is ENHRY and CDR2 SYGVKD. CDR3 DNA: TGTGCCATCAGTGGAACAGATACGCAGTATTTT. Translation gives CAISGTDTQYF.

CDR3 protein: CASSRAVQLNEKLFF. For the CDR3, the DNA is TGTGCCAGCAGCAGGGCGGTACAGTTAAATGAAAAACTGTTTTTT. The V call is TRBV7-9, the J call TRBJ1-4; no firm D call. The CDR3 length is 15 residues. Germline V gives CDR1 SEHNR, CDR2 FQNEAQ (reference sequence). Trimming shortened V by 5 bases and J by 5 bases, and 15 bases separated the two germline ends.

In regard to this clonotype: The junction shows a germline mismatch at one end, possibly a read error. V is TRBV25-1 and J is TRBJ1-2; the D is unclear. Germline V gene sequence: CDR1 MGHDK, CDR2 SYGVNS. CDR3 length: 15 residues. The CDR3 loop is CASTEYVGSNYGYTF. In DNA, the CDR3 is TGTGCCAGCACTGAATATGTGGGGAGTAACTATGGCTACACCTTC.

This clonotype has a handful of counts. J is TRBJ1-1 and V is TRBV5-1; D uncertain. Germline lookup yields CDR1 SGHRS and CDR2 YFSETQ. V was shortened by 7 bases and J by 0 bases, with 10 bases between the two germline ends. The CDR3 length is 13 residues. CDR3 amino acids: CASVEDMNTEAFF. For the CDR3, the DNA is TGCGCCAGCGTGGAGGATATGAACACTGAAGCTTTCTTT.

This clonotype has more than one count but fewer than ten. J is TRBJ1-1 and V is TRBV7-9; 8 bases map to TRBD1. The CDR3 consists of 14 residues. Trimming took 5 bases from V and 5 from J; bases not matched to a gene: 7. CDR1 and CDR2 (germline): SEHNR, FQNEAQ (reference sequence). CDR3 residues: CASSTGQAGTEAFF. The CDR3, as DNA: TGTGCCAGCAGCACGGGACAGGCGGGGACTGAAGCTTTCTTT. The full variable domain, completed using reference TRBV7-9 and TRBJ1-1, is DTGVSQNPRHKITKRGQNVTFRCDPISEHNRLYWYRQTLGQGPEFLTYFQNEAQLEKSRLLSDRFSAERPKGSFSTLEIQRTEQGDSAMYLCASSTGQAGTEAFFGQGTRLTVV.

Ten or more counts support this clonotype. The V call is TRBV21-1, the J call TRBJ2-7; the table assigns TRBD1, which was not confirmed against the DNA. TRBV21-1 is a listed pseudogene. The length of the CDR3 is 16 residues. CDR3 DNA sequence: TGTGCCAGCAGCAAAGCTCGGACCCGGAAGGACTACGAGCAGTACTTC. Its translation: CASSKARTRKDYEQYF.

The rearrangement joins TRBV7-3 to TRBJ2-7; TRBD1 matches 7 bases. This CDR3 comprises 13 residues. J lost 0 bases, V lost 9 bases, and 5 bases had no gene match. Germline V gene sequence: CDR1 SGHTA, CDR2 FQGTGA. The CDR3 DNA is TGTGCCAGGGTACAGGGGAACTCCTACGAGCAGTACTTC. Translated: CARVQGNSYEQYF.

There are a few counts of this clonotype. The chain couples TRBV12-3 or TRBV12-4 to TRBJ1-5; D gene ambiguous. The ends were cut back, 3 bases at V and 9 bases at J, with 15 bases in the middle. This CDR3 has 14 amino acids. CDR3 region: CASSFGTAGMPQHF. In nucleotides, the CDR3 is TGTGCCAGCAGTTTTGGAACAGCGGGAATGCCCCAGCATTTT.

The rearrangement uses TRBV12-3 or TRBV12-4 and TRBJ2-5; 7 bases map to TRBD2. The CDR3 is made up of 15 amino acids. The J segment lost 5 bases and the V segment lost 5 bases, leaving 11 bases of the junction unmatched. CDR3 residues: CASSRPGGETETQYF. CDR3 coding DNA: TGTGCCAGCAGTCGCCCTGGGGGGGAGACGGAGACCCAGTACTTC.

The V gene is TRBV18, the J gene TRBJ2-5; weak D call: TRBD2 (5 bases). The CDR3 consists of 16 residues. Trimming took off 4 bases at V and 3 bases at J, with 18 bases between the two ends. Germline CDR1 and CDR2: KGHSH and LQKENI. CDR3 amino acids: CASSQTMSGQEETQYF. The CDR3 DNA follows: TGTGCCAGCTCACAGACTATGTCGGGCCAAGAAGAGACCCAGTACTTC.

This clonotype was detected many times. V and J are TRBV6-2 or TRBV6-3 and TRBJ1-5, with D possibly TRBD1 on 5 matching bases. Trimming took off 3 bases at V and 7 bases at J, with 16 bases between the two ends. The length of the CDR3 is 15 residues. Per the germline V gene, CDR1 is MNHEY and CDR2 is SVGEGT. The CDR3 coding sequence is TGTGCCAGCAGTTATTCGACAGTTATTTTCCAGCCCCAGCATTTT. Translating it yields CASSYSTVIFQPQHF.

The chain employs TRBV29-1 and TRBJ2-5; TRBD2 aligns across 9 bases. The ends lost 8 bases at V and 3 bases at J; junction bases unmatched: 4. The germline CDR1 and CDR2 sequences are SQVTM and ANQGSEA. CDR3 length equals 12 residues. The CDR3, as DNA: TGCAGCCTGCAGCGGGGGGAAGAGACCCAGTACTTC. Protein product: CSLQRGEETQYF.

This clonotype was seen a few times. The chain carries TRBV6-5 and TRBJ1-1, with unresolved D. The CDR3 runs to 14 residues. V was pared by 6 bases and J by 6 bases, with 17 bases between. Germline loops: CDR1 MNHEY, CDR2 SVGAGI. The CDR3 DNA is TGTGCCAGCAGACGGAGAGTGCCTTCTTCTGAAGCTTTCTTT. Translated: CASRRRVPSSEAFF.

This clonotype was seen only a few times. The V and J genes are TRBV12-3 or TRBV12-4 and TRBJ2-1, with 10 nucleotides matching TRBD1. The CDR3 sequence is 15 residues long. V lost 5 bases to trimming and J lost 10 bases; unmatched junction nucleotides: 11. For the CDR3, the DNA is TGTGCCAGCAGTCCATCCGACAGGGGGCCTGGGGAGCAGTTCTTC. Amino acids: CASSPSDRGPGEQFF.

This clonotype was counted many times. The chain uses TRBV11-2 and TRBJ2-5; D remains ambiguous. The CDR3 sequence is 15 residues long. The V gene lost 0 bases and the J gene lost 4 bases, with 12 bases spanning the gap. The germline V gene encodes CDR1 SGHAT and CDR2 FQNNGV. The CDR3: CASSLEGRYGETQYF. CDR3 in DNA: TGTGCCAGCAGCTTAGAAGGGCGGTACGGAGAGACCCAGTACTTC.

This rearrangement joins TRBV4-2 to TRBJ2-1; D is undetermined. The V gene lost 0 bases and the J gene lost 3 bases, with 3 bases spanning the gap. Germline values: CDR1 LGHNA, CDR2 YNFKEQ. The CDR3 spans 13 residues. CDR3 bases: TGTGCCAGCAGCCAAGACGTCTACAATGAGCAGTTCTTC. Protein: CASSQDVYNEQFF.

This clonotype appeared many times. This chain links TRBV12-3 or TRBV12-4 with TRBJ1-2; D remains unclear. The CDR3 runs to 10 residues. V shed 2 bases and J shed 8 bases, with 3 bases lying between them. This CDR3 reads CASSLSGYTF. The CDR3 nucleotides read TGTGCCAGCAGTTTAAGCGGCTACACCTTC.

V usage is TRBV7-2 and J usage is TRBJ1-6; no reliable D call. Germline V lookup: CDR1 SGHTA, CDR2 FQGNSA. The CDR3 has 13 amino acids. Trimming cost V 5 bases and J 7 bases, with 9 bases left between them. The chain's CDR3 is CASSLTANSPLHF. CDR3 coding DNA: TGTGCCAGCAGCCTAACAGCGAATTCACCCCTCCACTTT.

This clonotype was counted ten times or more. The chain combines TRBV20-1 with TRBJ1-5; D remains ambiguous. This CDR3 spans 13 amino acids. The germline V and J ends were trimmed by 6 bases and 5 bases, with 14 bases remaining between them. Germline CDR1 DFQATT, CDR2 SNEGSKA (reference sequence). CDR3 in DNA: TGCAGTGCCCCGGGTCCCAAATATCAGCCCCAGCATTTT. This encodes CSAPGPKYQPQHF.

In its sample, this clonotype was seen many times. This rearrangement joins TRBV6-2 or TRBV6-3 to TRBJ1-1, with 10 bases that match TRBD1. The CDR3 is 15 amino acids. Germline CDR1 MNHEY, CDR2 SVGEGT. Unmatched junction bases numbered 4, after V lost 2 bases and J lost 4 bases. CDR3 in DNA: TGTGCCAGCAGTTACAGGACAGGGGGATTCACTGAAGCTTTCTTT. Its translation: CASSYRTGGFTEAFF.

Only a few counts were recorded for this clonotype. CDR3 loop: CASRPSRGRAFF. The CDR3 bases are TGTGCCAGCAGACCGTCCAGGGGGAGAGCTTTCTTT. This chain links TRBV6-2 or TRBV6-3 with TRBJ1-1, with TRBD1 matching 7 bases. Germline lookup yields CDR1 MNHEY and CDR2 SVGEGT. The CDR3 is made up of 12 amino acids. V dropped 6 bases and J dropped 10; count of bases not matched to a gene: 8.

This clonotype has a count of ten or more. The genes are TRBV6-5 and TRBJ1-2; TRBD1 is a possible D gene (5 bases). This CDR3 has 13 amino acids. Between the trimmed V and J ends, which lost 6 bases and 7 bases, there was a span of 15 bases. The germline V gene has CDR1 MNHEY and CDR2 SVGAGI. CDR3: CASRSPGVGGYTF. In DNA form, the CDR3 reads TGTGCCAGCAGGAGCCCGGGGGTGGGTGGCTACACCTTC.

The J gene is TRBJ2-1, the V gene TRBV5-4; 7 nucleotides match TRBD1. This CDR3 is built from 16 residues. The V gene's germline CDR1 is SGHNT and CDR2 YYREEE (reference sequence). The ends lost 4 bases at V and 0 bases at J; junction bases unmatched: 7. The chain's CDR3 is CASSQLGQPSYNEQFF. The CDR3 bases are TGTGCCAGCAGCCAGCTGGGACAGCCCTCCTACAATGAGCAGTTCTTC.

Ten or more counts support this clonotype. V is TRBV21-1 and J is TRBJ1-1; TRBD1 reflects the table's D call only, with no check against the DNA. TRBV21-1 is a pseudogene locus. The CDR3 runs 16 residues. CDR3 in DNA: TGTGCCAGCAGCAAAGCGAATCGAACAGGTTCGACGGAGGCTTTCTTT. Translated, it gives CASSKANRTGSTEAFF.